This T cell receptor (beta chain) was sequenced in a study of PD-1 blockade in classical Hodgkin lymphoma. Points from the study as a whole: Anyone who began nivolumab under 1 year after ASCT was excluded. Unlike CD8+ TCR diversity, which did not rise significantly by C4D1, CD4+ TCR diversity did.

Comment on this clone: The antigen is unknown.

The data were produced by immunoSEQ multiplex PCR, yet TCRdb's version contains in-frame clones alone and is incomplete. The table records approximately 12,000 clones, over 70% of them present only once. Exposure to brentuximab vedotin varied, and each patient had relapsed following autologous stem cell transplantation. Material: peripheral blood mononuclear cells (PBMCs), obtained at baseline. The TCR was taken from a human donor with classical Hodgkin lymphoma.

This CDR3 reads CASSVAPGQVYEQYF. The CDR3 coding sequence is TGTGCCAGCAGCGTAGCGCCGGGACAGGTCTACGAGCAGTACTTC. The J gene is TRBJ2-7, the V gene TRBV9, with TRBD1 matching over 8 bases. The CDR3 totals 15 residues. V lost 0 bases, J lost 3 bases, and 5 bases stayed unmatched. Germline V gene data show CDR1 as SGDLS and CDR2 as YYNGEE.